The 4 T cell receptor beta chains below were found in one sample sequenced in a study of blood T cell repertoires in COVID-19. The assay was immunoSEQ multiplex PCR, and TCRdb's table has in-frame clones only and misses some. The sample records 130,000 to 150,000 clones, 88% being singletons. Sequencing was done on a sample of peripheral blood. These receptors all come from a man aged 65 to 85 with acute or convalescent COVID-19.

V usage is TRBV29-1 and J usage is TRBJ1-1; 7 nucleotides align to TRBD1. The CDR3 totals 12 residues. Unmatched junction bases numbered 5, after V lost 4 bases and J lost 6 bases. CDR1 and CDR2 (germline): SQVTM, ANQGSEA. The CDR3 reads CSVGRQGSEAFF. The CDR3 DNA is TGCAGCGTTGGGAGACAGGGCTCTGAAGCTTTCTTT.

This chain connects TRBV10-3 to TRBJ2-1, with D hard to call. CDR3 length equals 14 residues. The V gene lost 6 bases and the J gene lost 2 bases, with 11 bases spanning the gap. Germline V gene data show CDR1 as ENHRY and CDR2 as SYGVKD. CDR3 sequence reads: CAISGDRPYNEQFF. The CDR3 coding sequence is TGTGCCATCAGCGGAGACCGTCCCTACAATGAGCAGTTCTTC.

This clone was counted between two and nine times. J is TRBJ1-6 and V is TRBV9; 7 nucleotides match TRBD1. This CDR3 spans 18 amino acids. Germline V CDR1 and CDR2: SGDLS, YYNGEE. After removal of 2 bases from V and 7 bases from J, the junction contained 15 bases not matched to a gene. In nucleotides, the CDR3 is TGTGCCAGCAGCGTGATTAAGACAGGGCCGGGGTCGAATTCACCCCTCCACTTT. Protein: CASSVIKTGPGSNSPLHF. Drawing the rest from reference TRBV9 and TRBJ1-6, the complete variable domain is DSGVTQTPKHLITATGQRVTLRCSPRSGDLSVYWYQQSLDQGLQFLIQYYNGEERAKGNILERFSAQQFPDLHSELNLSSLELGDSALYFCASSVIKTGPGSNSPLHFGNGTRLTVT.

V gene TRBV7-9 combines with J gene TRBJ2-3; D may be TRBD2 (5 bases). The CDR3 has 12 residues. V lost 2 bases, J lost 6 bases, and 6 bases lay in between. CDR1 is SEHNR, CDR2 FQNEAQ, per germline (reference sequence). CDR3 in DNA: TGTGCCAGCAGCTTACTAGCCGATACGCAGTATTTT. It translates to CASSLLADTQYF.